This TCR beta chain was retrieved from a study of cytomegalovirus exposure and HLA in healthy donors. Of note for this clone: Its target is unknown.

Clones were sequenced by immunoSEQ multiplex PCR, and TCRdb holds only the in-frame ones, with some missing. The data contain about 78,000 clones, 90% to 96% of them singletons. Whole-study findings and limits: Within the 120 or so validation repertoires, first-cohort TCR clusters tended to co-occur, according to a later analysis. It was reported that the classifier diagnosed cytomegalovirus status with high specificity and sensitivity in both the original and validation cohorts. Some TCR beta chains (more than 150 of them) were listed as cytomegalovirus-associated.

With V trimmed by 2 bases and J by 6 bases, 3 bases remained unmatched. The CDR3 runs to 13 residues. Germline assignment: CDR1 SGHNT and CDR2 YYREEE (reference sequence). The sequencing sample was made of PBMCs. The sequence was collected from a man aged 18 to 30 in good health and CMV-seropositive. J is TRBJ1-1 and V is TRBV5-4; 8 bases fit TRBD1. The CDR3 region is CASSLQGVAEAFF. CDR3 in DNA: TGTGCCAGCAGCTTACAGGGGGTAGCTGAAGCTTTCTTT.